This TCR beta chain was sequenced during a study of cytomegalovirus exposure and HLA in healthy donors. The PCR employed 60 Vbeta primers together with 13 Jbeta primers. Sequenced by immunoSEQ multiplex PCR; TCRdb stores in-frame clones only, minus some. The table includes 95,000 to 120,000 clones, approximately 69% detected once. CDR1 SGHVS and CDR2 FQNEAQ come from the germline V gene. V shed 4 bases and J 2 bases; nucleotides not matched to a gene: 2. CDR3 length equals 14 residues. This receptor was identified in a woman aged 40 to 50 in good health and CMV-seropositive. Sequences were obtained from PBMCs. This chain links TRBV7-8 with TRBJ2-5; 9 nucleotides line up with TRBD1. For the CDR3, the DNA is TGTGCCAGCAGCTCGGACAGGGGACAAGAGACCCAGTACTTC. Translated, it gives CASSSDRGQETQYF.